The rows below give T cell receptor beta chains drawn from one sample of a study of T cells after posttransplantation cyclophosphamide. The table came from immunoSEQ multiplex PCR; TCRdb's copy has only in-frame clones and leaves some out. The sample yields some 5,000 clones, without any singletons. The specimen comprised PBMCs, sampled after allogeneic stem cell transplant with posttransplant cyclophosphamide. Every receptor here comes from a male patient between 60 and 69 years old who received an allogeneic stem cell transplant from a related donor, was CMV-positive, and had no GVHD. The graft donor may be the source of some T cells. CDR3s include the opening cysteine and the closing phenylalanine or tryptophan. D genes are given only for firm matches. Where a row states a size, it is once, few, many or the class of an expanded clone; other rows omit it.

TGTGCCAGCAGGATTCAGGACAATGAGCAGTTCTTC,CASRIQDNEQFF,TRBV6-4,TRBJ2-1,-,-
TGTGCCAGCCGAGAGACAGGGGCCCTCGAAAAACTGTTTTTT,CASRETGALEKLFF,TRBV28,TRBJ1-4,TRBD1,many
TGTGCCAGCAGTCCCTACCGGGACTCCGCCTACGAGCAGTACTTC,CASSPYRDSAYEQYF,TRBV6-1,TRBJ2-7,-,few
TGTGCCAGCAGTCCCACAGGGGATCGTCAGCCCCAGCATTTT,CASSPTGDRQPQHF,TRBV6-5,TRBJ1-5,TRBD1,many
TGTGCCAGCCGTCAGGGGCCTGAGCAGTTCTTC,CASRQGPEQFF,TRBV2,TRBJ2-1,-,few
TGTGCCAGCAGCGTAGGGGGACAGGGCTTTGAAGCTTTCTTT,CASSVGGQGFEAFF,TRBV9,TRBJ1-1,TRBD1,many
TGTGCCAGTAGTATAGCTCTCCGGACAGGGGGCAATCAGCCCCAGCATTTT,CASSIALRTGGNQPQHF,TRBV19,TRBJ1-5,TRBD1,many
TGTGCCAGCAGCACAGGGGTGGGTCAGCCCCAGCATTTT,CASSTGVGQPQHF,TRBV7-9,TRBJ1-5,TRBD1,many
TGTGCCAGCATGAAATTTTTTACCGGGGATGAAAAACTGTTTTTT,CASMKFFTGDEKLFF,TRBV6-1,TRBJ1-4,-,medium-sized
TGTGCCAGCAGTGAATTAGGCACAGTCACTGAAGCTTTCTTT,CASSELGTVTEAFF,TRBV6-1,TRBJ1-1,-,-
TGTGCCAGCCTACCATTCAGGGGGCGGTTGGGAGGCTACACCTTC,CASLPFRGRLGGYTF,TRBV2,TRBJ1-2,TRBD1,many
TGTGCCAGCAGCTTAGGGCGGACAGGCCCGAGCACTGAAGCTTTCTTT,CASSLGRTGPSTEAFF,TRBV7-3,TRBJ1-1,TRBD1,many
TGCGCCAGCAGCCCCCACCTAAAACTCGGAGCGATGACCCCCGGGGAGCTGTTTTTT,CASSPHLKLGAMTPGELFF,TRBV4-3,TRBJ2-2,-,-
TGCGCCAGCAGCCAACGGCAAACCCCGGAATTGGGACAGAGGGAGCTGTTTTTT,CASSQRQTPELGQRELFF,TRBV4-1,TRBJ2-2,TRBD1,few
TGTGCCAGCAGCACGGACGGGGAAACTGAAGCTTTCTTT,CASSTDGETEAFF,TRBV11-1,TRBJ1-1,-,few
TGTGCCTGGAGCCCCAGGGGGTTTCAAGATACGCAGTATTTT,CAWSPRGFQDTQYF,TRBV30,TRBJ2-3,TRBD1,-
TGTGCCAGCAGTCCCGAACCCCTACCTTCCACAGATACGCAGTATTTT,CASSPEPLPSTDTQYF,TRBV27,TRBJ2-3,-,many
TGTGCCAGCAGCCTAAGGGGGGGAAAGGTGTTCGAAAAACTGTTTTTT,CASSLRGGKVFEKLFF,TRBV7-9,TRBJ1-4,-,-
TGTGCCAGCAGCCCTCCCGGGACTCGGGTAACAGATACGCAGTATTTT,CASSPPGTRVTDTQYF,TRBV28,TRBJ2-3,-,-
TGTGCCAGCAGCCCCGGGGTAGCGGGGGCCTACGAGCAGTACTTC,CASSPGVAGAYEQYF,TRBV7-2,TRBJ2-7,TRBD2,many